What follows is one T cell receptor beta chain and its context. The antigen it recognizes is unknown. No clone much larger than this one lies a single base away; base qualities are absent. From the cysteine through the phenylalanine, the CDR3 covers 15 amino acids. The kept DNA is CDR3 alone, 45 bases in frame from the first base. CDR1 and CDR2 are read off the germline V gene (reference sequence) as LNHNV and YYDKDF. V lost 5 bases and J lost 0 bases, and the count of bases not matched to a germline gene is 5. The collaborating institutions used their own protocols to collect whole blood in K2EDTA tubes. Collaborator samples were shipped for TCRbeta analysis as frozen whole blood, isolated PBMCs, or DNA extracted from either sample type. These data are taken from a study of blood T cell repertoires in COVID-19 (dated by TCRdb to 2020 to 2022). A note on the overall study: Samples from collaborators originated in the United States, Italy and Spain and spanned both the acute and convalescent phases of COVID-19. The material from the prospective study consisted of cDNA or gDNA derived from T cells, B-cell-depleted T cells, or PBMCs. Deeply sampled blood TCRbeta repertoires from subjects exposed to, actively infected with, or recovered from COVID-19 were included in the dataset. The repertoires were made available in a free public database intended to serve as a resource for research on the immune response to SARS-CoV-2. Samples were obtained from the ongoing ImmuneRACE study (first 160 participants) and from 1,254 subjects provided by 6 global collaborators. The sample metadata nearly always contained a de-identified subject ID, COVID-19 status, age in years and sex. Where HLA class I and class II types were available, the types were taken from metadata supplied by the sample provider, not from assay-based typing.

Results and caveats for the whole study, not just this receptor: How much clinical and demographic metadata was included differed by source and by participant, and the metadata was provided uncurated.

TCRbeta CDR3 regions were amplified from genomic DNA using the immunoSEQ Assay, a bias-controlled multiplex PCR. As for the authors' bioinformatics: The number of nucleated cells in each sample was estimated by amplification of reference gene primers within the assay. To quantify the absolute abundance of each unique TCRbeta CDR3 rearrangement, sequence reads were collapsed and filtered. For each sample, productive Simpson clonality was calculated by taking the square root of Simpson's diversity index across productive rearrangements. What TCRdb holds here is the immuneACCESS table cut down to in-frame rearrangements. Part of the clones is not present; checked against another copy, under half of the missing clones reflect an unresolved V gene, and the others are unexplained. Clonal size and the V and J genes are those of that table, whereas D and trimming came from the DNA. Within this sample are 95,000 to 100,000 clones, with around nine tenths of them counted one time only. The ten largest clones add up to around 1.6% of the sample.

Sequenced: peripheral blood. The chain is made from TRBV15 and TRBJ2-7; TRBD1 agrees with 9 junctional bases. This receptor was taken from an elderly man with acute or convalescent COVID-19. The bases are TGTGCCACCAGCGGGACAGGGTCCTACTCCTACGAGCAGTACTTC. Translated, it gives CATSGTGSYSYEQYF.